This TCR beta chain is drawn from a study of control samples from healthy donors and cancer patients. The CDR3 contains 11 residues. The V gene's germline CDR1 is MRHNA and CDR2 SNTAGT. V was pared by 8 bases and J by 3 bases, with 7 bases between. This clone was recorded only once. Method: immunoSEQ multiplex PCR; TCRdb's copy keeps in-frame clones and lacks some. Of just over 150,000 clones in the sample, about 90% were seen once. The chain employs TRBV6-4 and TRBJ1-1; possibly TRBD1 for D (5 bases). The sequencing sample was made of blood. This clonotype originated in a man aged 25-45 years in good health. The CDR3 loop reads CASPRDTEAFF. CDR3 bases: TGTGCCAGCCCCAGGGACACTGAAGCTTTCTTT.